The present T cell receptor (beta chain) was sequenced within a study of T cell repertoires in cytomegalovirus infection. A word on this clonotype: The antigen is unknown.

CDR1 MNHEY and CDR2 SVGAGI come from the germline V gene. The V end lost 0 bases, the J end lost 2 bases, and 16 bases lay between the germline ends. This CDR3 spans 17 amino acids. TCRdb re-called the reads with MiXCR, one entry per CDR3 protein. The sample records fewer than 1,000,000 distinct CDR3 sequences, around 32% being singletons. The sequences come from cultured CD8+ T cells from PBMCs, collected from culture after CMV antigen stimulation. The receptor was isolated from a human donor in good health (CMV status not recorded). Some clones in this sample may be carry-over from other donors' samples. This chain joins TRBV6-5 and TRBJ1-1; tentatively, D is TRBD1 (5 bases). This CDR3 is CASSYSGTGHLNTEAFF. The CDR3 DNA reads as TGTGCCAGCAGTTACTCGGGGACCGGACACCTAAACACTGAAGCTTTCTTT.